This T cell receptor (beta chain) was sequenced in a study of blood T cell repertoires in COVID-19. For the study at large: From the United States, Italy and Spain came samples of acute and convalescent COVID-19. T cells, B-cell-depleted T cells, or PBMCs provided the cDNA or gDNA that served as material.

This table comes from immunoSEQ multiplex PCR, and its TCRdb copy is limited to in-frame clones, with some not included. In the table there are 65,000 or so clones, roughly 90% of which are singletons. V was clipped by 3 bases and J by 6 bases; unmatched bases: 4. Germline V lookup: CDR1 ENHRY, CDR2 SYGVKD. The CDR3 is 14 amino acids. This receptor was obtained from a man aged 60 to 75 with acute or convalescent COVID-19. The chain links TRBV10-3 to TRBJ1-1, with 10 bases identical to TRBD1. The specimen sequenced was peripheral blood. CDR3 in amino acids: CAISDPGQGAEAFF. CDR3 coding DNA: TGTGCCATCAGTGATCCCGGACAGGGGGCTGAAGCTTTCTTT.